The 17 T cell receptor beta chains presented below share a single source sample, sequenced in a study of CD8 T cells in ankylosing spondylitis. Overall study findings and caveats: Made up of roughly 8 highly homologous variants, a TCR beta motif appeared characteristic of ankylosing spondylitis blood.

In TCRdb, the 5' RACE reads were re-called with MiXCR into one record per CDR3 protein. The sample lists roughly 400,000 distinct CDR3 sequences; approximately 20% were seen once. Antigens for these TCRs are unknown. The sequencing input was blood, either unsorted or a sorted T cell fraction (not recorded which). These receptors came from a male donor with ankylosing spondylitis.

This sequence joins TRBV19 and TRBJ2-3; D unresolved. The CDR3 loop spans 15 amino acids. Trimming stripped 1 base from V and 4 bases from J, with 12 bases between. CDR1 is LNHDA, CDR2 SQIVND, per germline (reference sequence). The CDR3 here is CASSIALAVSDTQYF. The CDR3 DNA reads TGTGCCAGTAGTATAGCCCTTGCAGTCTCAGATACGCAGTATTTT.

The chain joins TRBV7-3 to TRBJ2-7; D remains ambiguous. Between the trimmed V and J ends, which lost 2 bases and 2 bases, there was a span of 10 bases. In germline, CDR1 is SGHTA, CDR2 FQGTGA. The CDR3 length is 14 residues. Here the CDR3 DNA reads TGTGCCAGCAGCTTAGCGCCAGGTCCCTACGAGCAGTACTTC. Translating it yields CASSLAPGPYEQYF.

This clonotype has only a few counts. The gene calls are TRBV9 and TRBJ2-3, with 12 bases that match TRBD2. The V segment lost 6 bases and the J segment 0 bases; nucleotides outside the gene matches: 8. CDR3 length: 17 residues. Germline-derived CDR1 and CDR2 are SGDLS and YYNGEE. The CDR3 nucleotides are TGTGCCAGCACCGCACTAGCGGGAGGTGGTAGCACAGATACGCAGTATTTT. Translation: CASTALAGGGSTDTQYF.

For the CDR3, the DNA is TGCGCCAGCAGCTTAGAGGGAGGCCCCACCGGGGAGCTGTTTTTT. The encoded protein is CASSLEGGPTGELFF. This chain uses TRBV5-1 with TRBJ2-2, with D perhaps TRBD2 (6 bases). Trimming removed 2 bases from V and 4 bases from J, with 12 bases in between. In germline, CDR1 is SGHRS, CDR2 YFSETQ. CDR3 length: 15 residues. The full variable domain, rest sourced from reference TRBV5-1 and TRBJ2-2, is KAGVTQTPRYLIKTRGQQVTLSCSPISGHRSVSWYQQTPGQGLQFLFEYFSETQRNKGNFPGRFSGRQFSNSRSEMNVSTLELGDSALYLCASSLEGGPTGELFFGEGSRLTVL.

The gene calls are TRBV6-5 and TRBJ2-1; D gene ambiguous. With 5 bases removed from V and 10 bases from J, the gap between germline ends came to 21 bases. This CDR3 spans 15 amino acids. CDR1 is MNHEY, CDR2 SVGAGI, per germline. CDR3 nucleotide sequence: TGTGCCAGCAGTACTAACAAGGTAGTAAATTGGGAGCAGTTCTTC. Protein: CASSTNKVVNWEQFF.

The gene calls are TRBV20-1 and TRBJ2-3, with 7 bases that match TRBD2. Trimming removed 6 bases from V and 2 bases from J; junction bases left unmatched: 11. This CDR3 comprises 15 residues. Germline CDR1 DFQATT, CDR2 SNEGSKA (reference sequence). The chain's CDR3 is CSASGVESFTDTQYF. For the CDR3, the DNA is TGCAGTGCAAGCGGGGTAGAGTCTTTCACAGATACGCAGTATTTT.

On this clonotype itself: It may be a read error: a sequence one base away is much more abundant. V gene TRBV6-5 combines with J gene TRBJ2-7, with TRBD1 matching over 7 bases. Per germline, CDR1 MNHEY and CDR2 SVGAGI. V shed 3 bases and J 2 bases; nucleotides not matched to a gene: 1. The CDR3 is 13 amino acids. CDR3 nucleotides: TGTGCCAGCAGTTATGACAGGGCCTACGAGCAGTACTTC. Encoded protein: CASSYDRAYEQYF.

J is TRBJ2-1 and V is TRBV2; no clear D. With 6 bases removed from V and 2 bases from J, the gap between germline ends came to 14 bases. The V gene's germline CDR1 is SNHLY and CDR2 FYNNEI. This CDR3 has 15 amino acids. CDR3 sequence reads: CASRADELAYNEQFF. The CDR3 nucleotides are TGTGCCAGCAGAGCTGACGAGTTGGCCTACAATGAGCAGTTCTTC.

This clonotype was counted ten times or more. The rearrangement links TRBV29-1 to TRBJ2-3, with 10 bases fitting TRBD1. Germline V gives CDR1 SQVTM, CDR2 ANQGSEA. Unmatched junction bases numbered 5, after V lost 6 bases and J lost 2 bases. The CDR3 has 14 amino acids. Here the CDR3 reads CSVQGQGFTDTQYF. CDR3 nucleotide sequence: TGCAGCGTGCAGGGACAGGGGTTCACAGATACGCAGTATTTT.

This rearrangement joins TRBV5-1 to TRBJ1-6; weak D call: TRBD1 (5 bases). CDR3 length: 14 amino acids. V was cut by 2 bases and J by 7 bases, with 10 bases left in between. CDR1 is SGHRS, CDR2 YFSETQ, per germline. CDR3 sequence reads: CASSFRGWNSPLHF. In DNA, the CDR3 is TGCGCCAGCAGCTTCCGGGGGTGGAATTCACCCCTCCACTTT.

This clonotype was found many times. The genes are TRBV3-1 and TRBJ2-7; D is ambiguous. Per the germline V gene, CDR1 is LGHDT and CDR2 is YNNKEL (reference sequence). Trimming left V 5 bases short and J 0 bases short, with 11 bases between. This CDR3 region has 14 residues. The CDR3 spells CASSDPAVSYEQYF. CDR3 nucleotide sequence: TGTGCCAGCAGCGATCCCGCAGTCTCCTACGAGCAGTACTTC.

The V call is TRBV7-2, the J call TRBJ2-2; 7 nucleotides line up with TRBD1. Germline V CDR1 and CDR2: SGHTA, FQGNSA. This CDR3 comprises 16 residues. The V and J ends lost 5 bases and 5 bases, in that order; junction bases with no gene match: 11. The CDR3 DNA is TGTGCCAGCAGCGACAGGGTAAATCTGGAGACCGGGGAGCTGTTTTTT. Protein sequence: CASSDRVNLETGELFF.

This chain joins TRBV7-3 and TRBJ2-3; TRBD1 is a possible D gene (6 bases). The CDR3 spans 15 residues. V dropped 5 bases and J dropped 1 base, with 13 bases sitting between them. The germline V gene encodes CDR1 SGHTA and CDR2 FQGTGA. The CDR3 DNA follows: TGTGCCAGCAGCCGTACAGGGACGGGCACAGATACGCAGTATTTT. Its protein is CASSRTGTGTDTQYF.

This chain uses TRBV10-3 with TRBJ2-3, with 7 bases aligning to TRBD2. This CDR3 spans 14 amino acids. Trimming at V came to 6 bases and at J to 6 bases, leaving 9 bases not matched to a gene. Germline V gene lookup returns CDR1 ENHRY and CDR2 SYGVKD. CDR3 sequence reads: CAISGLADGDTQYF. CDR3 in DNA: TGTGCCATCAGCGGGCTAGCGGATGGGGATACGCAGTATTTT.

The table lists this clonotype with a few counts. The gene calls are TRBV29-1 and TRBJ2-3, with 7 nucleotides matching TRBD2. The CDR3 is 17 residues long. After removal of 1 base from V and 2 bases from J, the junction contained 12 bases not matched to a gene. Germline lookup yields CDR1 SQVTM and CDR2 ANQGSEA. This CDR3 is CSVEGGFIAGPTDTQYF. Written as DNA, the CDR3 is TGCAGCGTTGAAGGGGGGTTTATAGCGGGCCCCACAGATACGCAGTATTTT.

This clonotype showed up just a few times. The J gene is TRBJ2-3, the V gene TRBV29-1, with D perhaps assigned TRBD1 or TRBD2 (5 bases each). Trimming cost V 4 bases and J 2 bases, with 13 bases left between them. This CDR3 contains 14 residues. Germline V CDR1 and CDR2: SQVTM, ANQGSEA. CDR3 coding DNA: TGCAGCGTTGTTCCCGGGACGAACACAGATACGCAGTATTTT. Amino acids: CSVVPGTNTDTQYF.

Details on this clonotype: No DNA is shown, since the ends of the CDR3 on it are uncertain; the CDR3 is the one TCRdb lists. V is TRBV7-5 and J is TRBJ2-7; the table gives TRBD1 as D, unverified against the DNA. TRBV7-5 is reported as a pseudogene. The CDR3 adds up to 19 amino acids, both ends counted. CDR3 loop: CISVPEASVGQIASYEQYF.